This T cell receptor (beta chain) was observed in a study of tumor-infiltrating lymphocytes in primary liver carcinoma. Study at large: Samples returned roughly 3.5 to 8 million productive TCRbeta reads, a yield that was similar across tissue types.

Making TCR beta cDNA involved roughly 0.55 ug total RNA and a constant-region primer. ARM-PCR was slightly modified, and three nested multiplex PCR rounds with it gave rise to the TCR beta libraries. Primers for the first two PCR rounds were TRBV1-TRBV30 forward primers and a C-beta reverse primer (10 cycles per round). MiXCR was run by TCRdb on the multiplex PCR reads, yielding one entry per CDR3 protein. The table includes roughly 100,000 distinct CDR3 sequences, 82% detected once. In regard to this clonotype: One end of the junction varies from germline; a read error may be responsible.

Investigators took RNA and DNA out together from about 21-30 mg of unsorted bulk tissue. Patients underwent surgical resection for primary liver carcinoma. The CDR3 contains 14 residues. The germline CDR1 and CDR2 sequences are MNHEY and SVGEGT. This chain connects TRBV6-2 or TRBV6-3 to TRBJ1-1; D perhaps matches TRBD1 (5 bases). This sequence was found in a man aged 40-49 years with primary liver carcinoma and hepatitis B virus infection. Sequenced material: liver tumor tissue from sampling region 3. The subset is: tumor region T3, left-lateral pole. CDR3 nucleotide sequence: TGTGCCAGCAGTTACCAGAGGGGTAGGACTGAAGCTATCTTT. It yields the protein CASSYQRGRTEAIF.